This T cell receptor (beta chain) was observed in a study of T cells in Graves' hyperthyroidism and ophthalmopathy. Points from the study as a whole: Also found in blood were most expanded thyroid clonotypes above 0.001.

A note on this clonotype: No antigen is known for it.

Regions amplified from RNA transcripts were the TCR beta CDR3 regions. Researchers ran a first-round RT-PCR on the TCR CDR3 using the HTBI primer set. TCRdb analysed the multiplex PCR reads with MiXCR anew, one entry per CDR3 protein. This table holds some 400,000 distinct CDR3 sequences, about a fifth found once. Deletions cut 0 bases from V and 1 base from J, with 7 bases between. Germline V gene data show CDR1 as DFQATT and CDR2 as SNEGSKA (reference sequence). CDR3 length: 13 amino acids. Specimen: blood. The chain carries TRBV20-1 and TRBJ2-7; no definite D call. The TCR originated in a woman under 30 with Graves' hyperthyroidism. The chain's CDR3 is CSARDRFSYEQYF. The CDR3 DNA is TGCAGTGCTAGAGACAGGTTTTCCTACGAGCAGTACTTC.